Below are 17 T cell receptor beta chains sequenced from a single sample in a study of response to subunit inactivated influenza vaccine. Using its own MiXCR run on the RT-PCR reads, TCRdb lists one record per CDR3 protein. This table holds about 480,000 distinct CDR3 sequences, approximately 11% found once. The sample here was PBMCs from blood, taken roughly 46 days after vaccination. The source is a man aged 50-59 years who received an inactivated influenza vaccine.

In this sample, this clonotype turned up many times. This chain joins TRBV6-2 or TRBV6-3 and TRBJ1-6; D is unresolved. The V and J ends lost 6 bases and 7 bases respectively, with 7 bases between them. The V gene's germline CDR1 is MNHEY and CDR2 SVGEGT. The CDR3 covers 12 residues. In DNA form, the CDR3 reads TGTGCCAGCAGCCCCTGGAATTCACCCCTCCACTTT. Translated, it gives CASSPWNSPLHF.

This clonotype was observed a few times. The chain is built from TRBV5-5 and TRBJ2-7; 7 nucleotides line up with TRBD1. The CDR3 spans 14 residues. Germline CDR1 and CDR2: SGHKS and YYEKEE (reference sequence). The V and J ends lost 3 bases and 3 bases, in that order; junction bases with no gene match: 6. The DNA for the CDR3 is TGTGCCAGCAGCTGGATCGACAGGGACTACGAGCAGTACTTC. Its translation: CASSWIDRDYEQYF.

This clonotype was counted only a few times. DNA for the CDR3: TGTGCCAGCAGCTTAGCCCCTAGCGGGCTGGGGGAGCAGTACTTC. Translation gives CASSLAPSGLGEQYF. The chain has TRBV7-2 and TRBJ2-7; 8 positions agree with TRBD2. CDR3 length equals 15 residues. Germline loops: CDR1 SGHTA, CDR2 FQGNSA. Trimming removed 0 bases from V and 7 bases from J; junction bases left unmatched: 8.

Regarding this clonotype: It may be a read error: a sequence one base away is much more abundant. V usage is TRBV7-2 and J usage is TRBJ2-3; 8 positions agree with TRBD2. V gave up 0 bases and J gave up 2 bases; unmatched junction bases: 4. The CDR3 spans 16 residues. Looked up from germline, CDR1 is SGHTA and CDR2 is FQGNSA. The CDR3 DNA is TGTGCCAGCAGCTTAGCTAGCGGGGAATCCACAGATACGCAGTATTTT. Translated, it gives CASSLASGESTDTQYF.

This clonotype appeared a few times. The gene calls are TRBV6-1 and TRBJ2-5, with D tentatively TRBD2 (6 bases). The germline V gene encodes CDR1 MNHNS and CDR2 SASEGT. This CDR3 comprises 14 residues. Between the trimmed V and J ends, which lost 6 bases and 4 bases, there was a span of 15 bases. The CDR3 nucleotides are TGTGCCAGCAGACCACTACCAGCGGGAGAGACCCAGTACTTC. As protein: CASRPLPAGETQYF.

The chain has TRBV28 and TRBJ2-3, with D perhaps matching TRBD2 (5 bases). The germline V and J ends were trimmed by 3 bases and 1 base, with 29 bases remaining between them. CDR1 and CDR2 from the germline V gene are MDHEN and SYDVKM. This CDR3 contains 21 residues. For the CDR3, the DNA is TGTGCCAGCAGTTTGGGGATAGTTTGGGCCCGGACTGGACGAGGCACAGATACGCAGTATTTT. Its protein product is CASSLGIVWARTGRGTDTQYF.

V usage is TRBV3-1 and J usage is TRBJ2-7, with D perhaps TRBD1 or TRBD2 (5 bases each). The CDR3 extends over 14 amino acids. V was pared by 1 base and J by 2 bases, with 9 bases between. Germline V lookup: CDR1 LGHDT, CDR2 YNNKEL (reference sequence). CDR3 DNA sequence: TGTGCCAGCAGCCAAGGGTCGGGACCCTACGAGCAGTACTTC. It specifies CASSQGSGPYEQYF.

This clonotype was seen a handful of times. The V and J genes are TRBV27 and TRBJ2-2; 7 bases agree with TRBD2. V lost 10 bases and J lost 4; bases outside the gene matches: 9. The CDR3 is 14 residues long. Germline CDR1 and CDR2: MNHEY and SMNVEV (reference sequence). The CDR3 bases are TGTGCCACTCGAAGCGGGGACCGCACCGGGGAGCTGTTTTTT. Its translation: CATRSGDRTGELFF.

The chain is built from TRBV4-2 and TRBJ2-7; weak D call: TRBD1 (5 bases). V dropped 4 bases and J dropped 0 bases, with 16 bases sitting between them. Germline assignment: CDR1 LGHNA and CDR2 YNFKEQ. The CDR3 length is 16 residues. CDR3 residues: CASSPSATRASYEQYF. CDR3 DNA: TGTGCCAGCAGCCCCAGCGCGACCAGGGCCTCCTACGAGCAGTACTTC.

The sample holds a few counts of this clonotype. The rearrangement joins TRBV20-1 to TRBJ2-7; D is perhaps TRBD2 (6 bases). Trimming pared 5 bases from V and 0 bases from J, leaving 11 bases between. The CDR3 has 13 amino acids. The V gene's germline CDR1 is DFQATT and CDR2 SNEGSKA (reference sequence). The CDR3 bases are TGCAGTGCTGATAGCGGAAGCTCCTACGAGCAGTACTTC. Protein: CSADSGSSYEQYF.

This chain joins TRBV10-3 and TRBJ2-6; tentative D call: TRBD2 (5 bases). This CDR3 region has 19 residues. V was shortened by 7 bases and J by 0 bases, with 22 bases between the two germline ends. Germline CDR1 reads ENHRY; CDR2 reads SYGVKD. This CDR3 is CAITSSRLNLLSGANVLTF. The CDR3 nucleotides read TGTGCCATCACGAGTAGCCGACTAAATCTACTCTCTGGGGCCAACGTCCTGACTTTC.

This clonotype has just a few counts. V gene TRBV12-3 or TRBV12-4 combines with J gene TRBJ2-3; 12 nucleotides align to TRBD2. CDR3 length equals 14 residues. V was pared by 7 bases and J by 10 bases, with 9 bases of the junction left unmatched. The CDR3 loop is CASTSSGGAEAQYF. The CDR3 DNA is TGTGCCAGCACGTCTAGCGGGGGGGCCGAGGCGCAGTATTTT.

This chain links TRBV29-1 with TRBJ2-1, with a weak D call TRBD1 (6 bases). CDR3 length: 14 amino acids. The V end lost 3 bases, the J end lost 5 bases, and 14 bases lay between the germline ends. Germline V gene data show CDR1 as SQVTM and CDR2 as ANQGSEA. This CDR3 reads CSVDAGARNNEQFF. In nucleotides, the CDR3 is TGCAGCGTTGACGCAGGGGCCCGTAACAATGAGCAGTTCTTC.

This clonotype was seen a handful of times. The chain uses TRBV7-9 and TRBJ1-1; D call uncertain. Germline V gene sequence: CDR1 SEHNR, CDR2 FQNEAQ (reference sequence). This CDR3 is 16 amino acids long. V lost 1 base, J lost 0 bases, and 12 bases lay in between. The CDR3: CASSLGASPMNTEAFF. As DNA, the CDR3 is TGTGCCAGCAGCTTAGGGGCCTCACCTATGAACACTGAAGCTTTCTTT.

This clonotype was counted at least ten times. The rearrangement uses TRBV20-1 and TRBJ2-3; possible D gene TRBD2, 5 bases. The CDR3 totals 13 residues. The germline CDR1 and CDR2 sequences are DFQATT and SNEGSKA (reference sequence). Trimming removed 3 bases from V and 4 bases from J, with 11 bases in between. The CDR3 bases are TGCAGTGCTAGCCTGGCTAGCCCAGATACGCAGTATTTT. Encoded protein: CSASLASPDTQYF.

This clonotype has more than one count but fewer than ten. The rearrangement uses TRBV29-1 and TRBJ2-7; D remains ambiguous. Germline loops: CDR1 SQVTM, CDR2 ANQGSEA. This CDR3 contains 12 residues. The V gene lost 3 bases and the J gene lost 5 bases, with 11 bases spanning the gap. CDR3 DNA: TGCAGCGTTGAGAGGTCGGCGAACGAGCAGTACTTC. Its translation is CSVERSANEQYF.

This clonotype has just a few counts. This chain joins TRBV6-5 and TRBJ2-7, with D possibly TRBD1 on 5 matching bases. The CDR3 has 15 residues. The V and J ends lost 3 bases and 3 bases respectively, with 15 bases between them. Germline lookup yields CDR1 MNHEY and CDR2 SVGAGI. The CDR3 region has the DNA TGTGCCAGCAGTTATCAGGACATCCAGCGCTACGAGCAGTACTTC. It encodes CASSYQDIQRYEQYF.